What follows describes a single TCR beta chain. Its antigen is undetermined. This specimen comes from a study of CD8+CD57+ T cells in acquired aplastic anemia. Whole-study context: Isolated CD4+ and CD8+ cells, once sorted, yielded DNA averaging 3.2 ug.

Investigators profiled TCR beta VDJ and CDR3 from genomic DNA template. Via MiXCR, TCRdb re-called the reads, giving one row per CDR3 protein. The sample records some 170,000 distinct CDR3 sequences, 40% to 50% being singletons. CDR1 and CDR2 (germline): DFQATT, SNEGSKA (reference sequence). V was clipped by 0 bases and J by 0 bases, with 19 bases between them. CDR3 length: 18 amino acids. Sequencing was done on patients that had shown CD8+CD57+ cell expansion by flow cytometry. Every one of the patients had aplastic anemia (severe, acquired). Blood sampling was performed on the patients, and none of them had received therapy by then. General observations from the study: Significant differences in CD8+ Simpson's diversity were not observed between patients and controls.

The chain employs TRBV20-1 and TRBJ2-3; perhaps D is TRBD1 or TRBD2 (7 bases each). Sample: sorted CD4+, CD8+, or CD8+CD57+ T cells (not recorded which) from PBMCs. The TCR was taken from a human donor with aplastic anemia. The CDR3 sequence: CSAREWEGACVSTDTQYF. The CDR3 region has the DNA TGCAGTGCTAGAGAGTGGGAGGGGGCGTGTGTAAGCACAGATACGCAGTATTTT.